Below are 18 T cell receptor beta chains sequenced from a single sample in a study of patients and donors after allogeneic stem cell transplantation. MiXCR, applied by TCRdb to the RT-PCR reads, yields one record per CDR3 protein. The table includes 70,000 to 95,000 distinct CDR3 sequences, around 5% detected once. The sequenced material came from blood, either unsorted or a sorted T cell fraction (not recorded which). Every receptor here comes from a human donor who was either an allogeneic HSCT recipient or a stem cell or donor lymphocyte infusion donor (not recorded which). It is not recorded whose cells these are; they may come from a transplant donor.

This clonotype was seen many times. The chain uses TRBV2 and TRBJ1-1, with no clear D. V lost 4 bases and J 11 bases, leaving 11 bases between the germline ends. The CDR3 totals 11 residues. Germline lookup yields CDR1 SNHLY and CDR2 FYNNEI. CDR3 DNA: TGTGCCAGCAGTGCCAGGACCTGGGCTTTCTTT. This sequence encodes CASSARTWAFF.

At least ten counts were recorded for this clonotype. This chain uses TRBV19 with TRBJ1-5, with 8 bases aligning to TRBD1. From germline, CDR1 is LNHDA and CDR2 SQIVND (reference sequence). The V and J ends lost 5 bases and 6 bases, in that order; junction bases with no gene match: 3. The CDR3 length is 13 residues. In DNA form, the CDR3 reads TGTGCCAGTAGTGTTGACAGGGGTCAGCCCCAGCATTTT. Amino acid sequence: CASSVDRGQPQHF. The full variable domain, rest sourced from reference TRBV19 and TRBJ1-5, is DGGITQSPKYLFRKEGQNVTLSCEQNLNHDAMYWYRQDPGQGLRLIYYSQIVNDFQKGDIAEGYSVSREKKESFPLTVTSAQKNPTAFYLCASSVDRGQPQHFGDGTRLSIL.

This clonotype appeared a few times. V and J are TRBV7-2 and TRBJ2-7; 9 bases match TRBD1. This CDR3 is 15 amino acids long. Germline V gene data show CDR1 as SGHTA and CDR2 as FQGNSA. With 3 bases clipped from V and 7 bases from J, the junction kept 10 bases outside the gene matches. The CDR3 here is CASSLDPGQGREQYF. The CDR3 DNA sequence: TGTGCCAGCAGCTTGGATCCGGGACAGGGCAGGGAGCAGTACTTC.

This clonotype was detected ten times or more. The chain employs TRBV5-1 and TRBJ1-3; tentatively, D is TRBD1 (5 bases). Trimming pared 4 bases from V and 3 bases from J, leaving 8 bases between. This CDR3 has 13 residues. The V gene's germline CDR1 is SGHRS and CDR2 YFSETQ. CDR3 DNA: TGCGCCAGCAGCGCGGGGGTTGGAAACACCATATATTTT. It yields the protein CASSAGVGNTIYF.

This clonotype was counted many times. V and J are TRBV19 and TRBJ1-5; D is unclear. The CDR3 runs 17 residues. Germline CDR1 LNHDA, CDR2 SQIVND (reference sequence). V lost 5 bases and J 0 bases, leaving 17 bases between the germline ends. The CDR3 protein is CASSRATTVNSNQPQHF. CDR3 DNA: TGTGCCAGTAGTCGGGCCACAACGGTAAATAGCAATCAGCCCCAGCATTTT.

This sequence joins TRBV10-2 and TRBJ2-4, with a weak D call TRBD2 (7 bases). CDR1 is WSHSY and CDR2 is SAAADI in the germline V gene. The CDR3 covers 13 residues. V was trimmed by 7 bases and J by 9 bases, leaving 16 bases between them. The CDR3 reads CASTPTSRGIQYF. CDR3 nucleotide sequence: TGCGCCAGCACCCCGACTAGCAGGGGCATTCAGTACTTC.

This clonotype occurred many times. The chain employs TRBV7-2 and TRBJ2-7; no firm D call. The germline V gene encodes CDR1 SGHTA and CDR2 FQGNSA. This CDR3 contains 14 residues. The germline V and J ends were trimmed by 1 base and 2 bases, with 9 bases remaining between them. Written as DNA, the CDR3 is TGTGCCAGCAGCTTAGTTGGCAGAACCTACGAGCAGTACTTC. The encoded protein is CASSLVGRTYEQYF. The full variable domain, rest sourced from reference TRBV7-2 and TRBJ2-7, is GAGVSQSPSNKVTEKGKDVELRCDPISGHTALYWYRQSLGQGLEFLIYFQGNSAPDKSGLPSDRFSAERTGGSVSTLTIQRTQQEDSAVYLCASSLVGRTYEQYFGPGTRLTVT.

This clonotype was observed many times. The chain links TRBV12-3 or TRBV12-4 to TRBJ2-5; tentatively, D is TRBD1 or TRBD2 (5 bases each). With 5 bases removed from V and 2 bases from J, the gap between germline ends came to 15 bases. This CDR3 comprises 15 residues. As DNA, the CDR3 is TGTGCCAGCAGTCGGGGCCAGGGAGCACAAGAGACCCAGTACTTC. Residues: CASSRGQGAQETQYF.

This clonotype has at least ten counts. The chain carries TRBV18 and TRBJ1-1; no firm D call. There are 15 residues in the CDR3. The ends were cut back, 4 bases at V and 7 bases at J, with 19 bases in the middle. Germline values: CDR1 KGHSH, CDR2 LQKENI. CDR3 nucleotides: TGTGCCAGCTCACTTTCGCAGAAACTCGGCAGTGAAGCTTTCTTT. Protein product: CASSLSQKLGSEAFF.

This clonotype was observed many times. This rearrangement joins TRBV5-6 to TRBJ2-5; 10 nucleotides align to TRBD2. Per germline, CDR1 SGHDT and CDR2 YYEEEE. Trimming removed 4 bases from V and 0 bases from J; junction bases left unmatched: 6. The CDR3 sequence is 16 residues long. In DNA form, the CDR3 reads TGTGCCAGCAGCCACAGGACTAGCGGATACCAAGAGACCCAGTACTTC. It is translated as CASSHRTSGYQETQYF.

The genes are TRBV28 and TRBJ2-1; no definite D call. The CDR3 extends over 17 amino acids. CDR1 and CDR2 from the germline V gene are MDHEN and SYDVKM. V lost 0 bases and J lost 4, with 16 bases in between. CDR3 region: CASSLWTGQKGYNEQFF. DNA for the CDR3: TGTGCCAGCAGTTTATGGACGGGCCAAAAGGGATACAATGAGCAGTTCTTC.

This clonotype was picked up a small number of times. This rearrangement joins TRBV11-3 to TRBJ2-6; D ambiguous. There are 17 residues in the CDR3. V was pared by 0 bases and J by 0 bases, with 9 bases between. From germline, CDR1 is SGHNT and CDR2 YENEEA. CDR3 DNA sequence: TGTGCCAGCAGCTTAGAGTGGCGGTTCTCTGGGGCCAACGTCCTGACTTTC. Its protein is CASSLEWRFSGANVLTF.

This clonotype is categorized as medium-sized. The chain employs TRBV10-3 and TRBJ2-7; 13 bases align to TRBD2. The CDR3 loop spans 18 amino acids. V lost 6 bases, J lost 3 bases, and 14 bases stayed unmatched. CDR1 is ENHRY and CDR2 is SYGVKD in the germline V gene. The CDR3 DNA follows: TGTGCCATCAGCCCGACTAGCGGGAGGAAGGGACAGAACTACGAGCAGTACTTC. Amino acids: CAISPTSGRKGQNYEQYF.

The chain carries TRBV6-1 and TRBJ1-6, with D uncertain. CDR1 and CDR2 (germline): MNHNS, SASEGT. This CDR3 contains 13 residues. The V gene lost 10 bases and the J gene lost 7 bases, with 14 bases spanning the gap. The CDR3 spells CATHEVGNSPLHF. CDR3 in DNA: TGTGCCACCCACGAGGTGGGGAATTCACCCCTCCACTTT.

This clonotype was seen at least ten times. The V gene is TRBV9, the J gene TRBJ2-2; possible D gene TRBD2, 5 bases. The germline V gene has CDR1 SGDLS and CDR2 YYNGEE. The CDR3 covers 14 residues. The V end was cut by 0 bases, the J end by 5 bases, with 8 bases between. The CDR3 sequence: CASSVARGTGELFF. In nucleotides, the CDR3 is TGTGCCAGCAGCGTAGCTAGAGGGACCGGGGAGCTGTTTTTT.

J is TRBJ2-3 and V is TRBV9; 9 bases map to TRBD2. The CDR3 has 18 amino acids. The V segment lost 0 bases and the J segment 0 bases; nucleotides outside the gene matches: 8. CDR1 is SGDLS, CDR2 YYNGEE, per germline. The CDR3 sequence: CASSVGAGGRSSTDTQYF. DNA of the CDR3: TGTGCCAGCAGCGTAGGAGCGGGAGGCCGCAGTAGCACAGATACGCAGTATTTT.

The chain uses TRBV9 and TRBJ2-5; 8 positions agree with TRBD1. Germline V gene sequence: CDR1 SGDLS, CDR2 YYNGEE. Unmatched junction bases numbered 10, after V lost 7 bases and J lost 5 bases. This CDR3 region has 14 residues. The CDR3: CASSGGASGETQYF. CDR3 coding DNA: TGTGCCAGCTCAGGGGGCGCGAGTGGGGAGACCCAGTACTTC.

This clonotype has ten or more counts. This rearrangement joins TRBV28 to TRBJ2-3; 7 bases agree with TRBD1. Per germline, CDR1 MDHEN and CDR2 SYDVKM. Trimming cost V 6 bases and J 0 bases; bases outside gene matches: 6. This CDR3 contains 15 residues. CDR3 DNA sequence: TGTGCCAGCAGCGGACAGGTCATTAGCACAGATACGCAGTATTTT. It specifies CASSGQVISTDTQYF.